This T cell receptor beta chain was captured by sequencing in a study of CD8 T cells in ankylosing spondylitis. This clonotype has a count of ten or more. The germline V gene has CDR1 SQVTM and CDR2 ANQGSEA. The length of the CDR3 is 13 residues. V lost 6 bases, J lost 3 bases, and 15 bases lay in between. A single record per CDR3 protein comes from TCRdb applying MiXCR to the 5' RACE reads. The data hold nearly 350,000 distinct CDR3 sequences, with about 15% observed a single time. The TCR originated in a male donor with ankylosing spondylitis or in good health (not recorded which). Material for sequencing was blood, either unsorted or a sorted T cell fraction (not recorded which). The chain carries TRBV29-1 and TRBJ2-7; perhaps TRBD2 as D (6 bases). The CDR3 nucleotides read TGCAGCGTCGGGGGTGTCCTCCTCTACGAGCAGTACTTC. Translated, it gives CSVGGVLLYEQYF.